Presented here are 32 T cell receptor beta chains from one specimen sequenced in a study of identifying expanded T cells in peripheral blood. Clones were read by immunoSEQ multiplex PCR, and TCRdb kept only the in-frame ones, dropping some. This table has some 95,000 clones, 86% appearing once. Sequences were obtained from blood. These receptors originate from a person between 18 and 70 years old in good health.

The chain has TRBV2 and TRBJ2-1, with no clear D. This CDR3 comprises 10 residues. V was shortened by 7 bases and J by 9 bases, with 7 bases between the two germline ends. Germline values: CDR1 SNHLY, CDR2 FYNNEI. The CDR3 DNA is TGTGCCAGCATGGAAGGTGAGCAGTTCTTC. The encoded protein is CASMEGEQFF.

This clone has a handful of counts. DNA of the CDR3: TGTGCCATCAGTGAGCCCAAAGGTCTCAGGGAAGCTTTCTTT. Residues: CAISEPKGLREAFF. The rearrangement uses TRBV10-3 and TRBJ1-1; D is ambiguous. Per germline, CDR1 ENHRY and CDR2 SYGVKD. V was shortened by 2 bases and J by 8 bases, with 15 bases between the two germline ends. This CDR3 contains 14 residues.

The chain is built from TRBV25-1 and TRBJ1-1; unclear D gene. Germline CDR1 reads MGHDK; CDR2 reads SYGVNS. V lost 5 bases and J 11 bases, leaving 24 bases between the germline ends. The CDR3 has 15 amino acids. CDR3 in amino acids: CASSRKTDRTSGAFF. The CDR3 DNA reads TGTGCCAGCAGTAGAAAAACCGACCGTACCTCGGGTGCTTTCTTT. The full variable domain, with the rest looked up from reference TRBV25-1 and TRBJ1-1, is EADIYQTPRYLVIGTGKKITLECSQTMGHDKMYWYQQDPGMELHLIHYSYGVNSTEKGDLSSESTVSRIRTEHFPLTLESARPSHTSQYLCASSRKTDRTSGAFFGQGTRLTVV.

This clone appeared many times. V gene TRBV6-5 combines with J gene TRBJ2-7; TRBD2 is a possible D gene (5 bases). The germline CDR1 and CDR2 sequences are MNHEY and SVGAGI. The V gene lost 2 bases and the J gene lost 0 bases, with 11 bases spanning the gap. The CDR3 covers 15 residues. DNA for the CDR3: TGTGCCAGCAGTTACGAGGGAAGTGGCTCCTACGAGCAGTACTTC. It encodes CASSYEGSGSYEQYF.

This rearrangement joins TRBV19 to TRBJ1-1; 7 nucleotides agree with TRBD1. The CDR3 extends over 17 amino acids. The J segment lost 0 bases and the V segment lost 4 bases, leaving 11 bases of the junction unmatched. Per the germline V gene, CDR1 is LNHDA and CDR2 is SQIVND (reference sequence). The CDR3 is CASSNSGQVVLNTEAFF. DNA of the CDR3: TGTGCCAGTAGTAATAGTGGACAGGTGGTCTTGAACACTGAAGCTTTCTTT.

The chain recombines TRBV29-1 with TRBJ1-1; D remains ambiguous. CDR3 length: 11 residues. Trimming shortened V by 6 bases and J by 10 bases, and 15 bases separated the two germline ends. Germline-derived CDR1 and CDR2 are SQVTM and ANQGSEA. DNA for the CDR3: TGCAGCGTGCCAGCCACGGGTCTAGCTTTCTTT. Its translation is CSVPATGLAFF. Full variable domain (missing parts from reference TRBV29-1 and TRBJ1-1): SAVISQKPSRDICQRGTSLTIQCQVDSQVTMMFWYRQQPGQSLTLIATANQGSEATYESGFVIDKFPISRPNLTFSTLTVSNMSPEDSSIYLCSVPATGLAFFGQGTRLTVV.

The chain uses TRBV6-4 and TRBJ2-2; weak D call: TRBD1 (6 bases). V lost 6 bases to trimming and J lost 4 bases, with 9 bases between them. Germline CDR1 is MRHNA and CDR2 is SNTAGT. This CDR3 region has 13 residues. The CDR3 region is CASSRGGTGELFF. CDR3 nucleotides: TGTGCCAGCAGCAGGGGTGGCACCGGGGAGCTGTTTTTT.

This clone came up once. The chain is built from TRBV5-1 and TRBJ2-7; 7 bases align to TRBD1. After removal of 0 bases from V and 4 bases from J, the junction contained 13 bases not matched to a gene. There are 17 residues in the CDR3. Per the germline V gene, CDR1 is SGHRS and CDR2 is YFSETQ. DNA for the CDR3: TGCGCCAGCAGCTTGGCGGGACAGCGACACTATTGGTACGAGCAGTACTTC. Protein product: CASSLAGQRHYWYEQYF.

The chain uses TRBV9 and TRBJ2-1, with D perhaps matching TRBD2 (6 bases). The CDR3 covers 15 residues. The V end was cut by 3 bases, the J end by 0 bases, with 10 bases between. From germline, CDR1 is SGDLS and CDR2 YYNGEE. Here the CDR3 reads CASSGGGSSYNEQFF. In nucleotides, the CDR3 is TGTGCCAGCAGCGGGGGAGGAAGCTCCTACAATGAGCAGTTCTTC. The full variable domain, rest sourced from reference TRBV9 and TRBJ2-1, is DSGVTQTPKHLITATGQRVTLRCSPRSGDLSVYWYQQSLDQGLQFLIQYYNGEERAKGNILERFSAQQFPDLHSELNLSSLELGDSALYFCASSGGGSSYNEQFFGPGTRLTVL.

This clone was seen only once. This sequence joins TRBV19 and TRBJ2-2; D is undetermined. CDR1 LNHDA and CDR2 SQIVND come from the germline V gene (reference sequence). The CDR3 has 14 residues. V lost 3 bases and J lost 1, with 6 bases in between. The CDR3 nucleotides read TGTGCCAGTAGTATTCTCGAGAACACCGGGGAGCTGTTTTTT. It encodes CASSILENTGELFF.

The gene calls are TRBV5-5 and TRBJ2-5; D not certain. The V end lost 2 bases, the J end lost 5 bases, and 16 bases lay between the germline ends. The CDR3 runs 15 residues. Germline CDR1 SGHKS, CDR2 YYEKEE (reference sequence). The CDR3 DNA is TGTGCCAGCAGCTTCCTAGGAGTCTTCATGGAGACCCAGTACTTC. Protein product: CASSFLGVFMETQYF.

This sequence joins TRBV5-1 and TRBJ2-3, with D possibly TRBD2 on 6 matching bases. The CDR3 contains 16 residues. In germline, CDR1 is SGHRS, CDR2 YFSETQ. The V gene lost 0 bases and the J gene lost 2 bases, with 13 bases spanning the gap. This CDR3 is CASSLGRRRDTDTQYF. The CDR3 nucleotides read TGCGCCAGCAGCTTGGGGCGGAGGCGGGACACAGATACGCAGTATTTT. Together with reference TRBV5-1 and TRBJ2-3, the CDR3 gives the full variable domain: KAGVTQTPRYLIKTRGQQVTLSCSPISGHRSVSWYQQTPGQGLQFLFEYFSETQRNKGNFPGRFSGRQFSNSRSEMNVSTLELGDSALYLCASSLGRRRDTDTQYFGPGTRLTVL.

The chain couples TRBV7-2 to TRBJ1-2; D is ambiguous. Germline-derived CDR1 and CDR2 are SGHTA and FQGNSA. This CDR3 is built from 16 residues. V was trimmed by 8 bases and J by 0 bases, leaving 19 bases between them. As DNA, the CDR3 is TGTGCCAGCTCCCGGGGAAGGGAAAAGGCTAACTATGGCTACACCTTC. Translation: CASSRGREKANYGYTF.

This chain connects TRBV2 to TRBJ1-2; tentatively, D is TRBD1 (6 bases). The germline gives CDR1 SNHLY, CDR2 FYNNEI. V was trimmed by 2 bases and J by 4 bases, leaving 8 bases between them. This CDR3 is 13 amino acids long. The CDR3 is CASSERQVYGYTF. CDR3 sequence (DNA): TGTGCCAGCAGTGAAAGACAGGTCTATGGCTACACCTTC.

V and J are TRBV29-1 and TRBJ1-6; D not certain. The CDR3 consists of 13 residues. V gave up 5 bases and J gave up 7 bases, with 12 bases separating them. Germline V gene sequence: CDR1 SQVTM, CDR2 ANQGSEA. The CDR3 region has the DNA TGCAGCGTTTCAGACGGACCGAATTCACCCCTCCACTTT. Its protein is CSVSDGPNSPLHF.

The CDR3: CASSLETTASTDTQYF. The CDR3 nucleotides are TGTGCCAGCAGCTTGGAGACAACAGCTAGCACAGATACGCAGTATTTT. The chain carries TRBV5-4 and TRBJ2-3, with D hard to call. Germline values: CDR1 SGHNT, CDR2 YYREEE (reference sequence). The CDR3 covers 16 residues. Trimming took off 0 bases at V and 0 bases at J, with 11 bases between the two ends.

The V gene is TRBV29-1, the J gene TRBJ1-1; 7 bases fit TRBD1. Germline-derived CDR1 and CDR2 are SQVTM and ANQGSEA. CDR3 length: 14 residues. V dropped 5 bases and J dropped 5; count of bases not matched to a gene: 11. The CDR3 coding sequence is TGCAGCGTTTTTCTGGCGACAGGGTATACTGAAGCTTTCTTT. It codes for CSVFLATGYTEAFF.

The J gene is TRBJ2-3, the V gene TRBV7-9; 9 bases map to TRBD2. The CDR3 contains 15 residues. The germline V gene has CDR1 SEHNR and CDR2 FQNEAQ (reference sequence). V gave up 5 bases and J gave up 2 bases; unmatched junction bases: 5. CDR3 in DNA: TGTGCCAGCAGCATTAGCGGGGGACCCACAGATACGCAGTATTTT. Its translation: CASSISGGPTDTQYF.

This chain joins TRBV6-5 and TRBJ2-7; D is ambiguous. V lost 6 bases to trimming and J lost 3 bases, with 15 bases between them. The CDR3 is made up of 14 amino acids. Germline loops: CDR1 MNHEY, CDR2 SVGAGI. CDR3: CASSLQHGLYEQYF. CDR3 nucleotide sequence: TGTGCCAGCAGCCTTCAACACGGGCTCTACGAGCAGTACTTC.

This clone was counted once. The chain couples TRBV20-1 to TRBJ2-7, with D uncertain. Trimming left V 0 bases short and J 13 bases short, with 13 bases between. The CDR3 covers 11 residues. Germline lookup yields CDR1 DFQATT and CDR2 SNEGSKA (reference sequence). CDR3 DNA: TGCAGTGCTAGAGATGGGTTCGGAGTATACTTC. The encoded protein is CSARDGFGVYF.

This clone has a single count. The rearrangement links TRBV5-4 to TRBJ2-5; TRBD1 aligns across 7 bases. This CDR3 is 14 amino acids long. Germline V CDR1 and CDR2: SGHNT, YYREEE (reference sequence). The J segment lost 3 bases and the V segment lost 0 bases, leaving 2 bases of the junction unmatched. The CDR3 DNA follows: TGTGCCAGCAGCTTGGGAGGGACAGAAGAGACCCAGTACTTC. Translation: CASSLGGTEETQYF.

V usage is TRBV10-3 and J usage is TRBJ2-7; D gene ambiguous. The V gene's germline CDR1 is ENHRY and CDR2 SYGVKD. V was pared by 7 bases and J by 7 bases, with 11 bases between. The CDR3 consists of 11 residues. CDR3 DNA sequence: TGTGCCATCAATAGTTTCGGTGAGCAGTACTTC. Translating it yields CAINSFGEQYF.

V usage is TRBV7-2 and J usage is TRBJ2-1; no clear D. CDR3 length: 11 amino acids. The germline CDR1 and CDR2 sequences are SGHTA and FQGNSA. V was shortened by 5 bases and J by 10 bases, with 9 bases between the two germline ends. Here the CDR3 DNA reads TGTGCCAGCAGCCTATCTGGGGAGCAGTTCTTC. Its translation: CASSLSGEQFF.

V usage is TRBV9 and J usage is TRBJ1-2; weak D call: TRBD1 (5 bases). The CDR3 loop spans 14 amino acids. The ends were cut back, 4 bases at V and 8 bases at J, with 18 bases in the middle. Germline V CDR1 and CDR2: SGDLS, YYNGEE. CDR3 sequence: CASSPPGGDKGYTF. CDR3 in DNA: TGTGCCAGCAGCCCCCCCGGGGGGGATAAGGGCTACACCTTC.

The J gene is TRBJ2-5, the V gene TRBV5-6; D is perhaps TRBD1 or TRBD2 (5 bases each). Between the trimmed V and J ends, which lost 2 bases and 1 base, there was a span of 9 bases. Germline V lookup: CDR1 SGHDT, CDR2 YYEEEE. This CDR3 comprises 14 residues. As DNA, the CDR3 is TGTGCCAGCAGCTTCGGGGCAGTCCAAGAGACCCAGTACTTC. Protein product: CASSFGAVQETQYF.

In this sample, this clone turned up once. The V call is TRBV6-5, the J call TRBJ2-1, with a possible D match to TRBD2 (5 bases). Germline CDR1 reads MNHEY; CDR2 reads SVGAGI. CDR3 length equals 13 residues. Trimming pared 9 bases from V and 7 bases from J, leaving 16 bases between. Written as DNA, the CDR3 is TGTGCCAGTGGGAGTTCGCGGTGGAATGAGCAGTTCTTC. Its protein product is CASGSSRWNEQFF.

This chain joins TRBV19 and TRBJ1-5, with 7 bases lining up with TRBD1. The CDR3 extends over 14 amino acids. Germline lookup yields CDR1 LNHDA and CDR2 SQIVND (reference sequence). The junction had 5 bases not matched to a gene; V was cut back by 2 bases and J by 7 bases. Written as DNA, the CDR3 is TGTGCCAGTAGTATAAGCAGGGGGGGACAGCCCCAGCATTTT. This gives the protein CASSISRGGQPQHF.

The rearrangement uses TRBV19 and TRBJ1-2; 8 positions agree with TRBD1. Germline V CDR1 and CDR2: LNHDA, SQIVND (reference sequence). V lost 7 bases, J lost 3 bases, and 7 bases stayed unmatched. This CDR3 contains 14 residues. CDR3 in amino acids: CASINQGADYGYTF. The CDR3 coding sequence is TGTGCCAGTATTAATCAGGGGGCAGACTATGGCTACACCTTC.

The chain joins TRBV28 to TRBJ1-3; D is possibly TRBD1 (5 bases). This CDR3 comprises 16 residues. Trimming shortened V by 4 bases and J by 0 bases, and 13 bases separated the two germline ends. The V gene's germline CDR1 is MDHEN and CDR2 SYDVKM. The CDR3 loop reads CASSSGGVSSGNTIYF. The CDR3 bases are TGTGCCAGCAGTTCTGGGGGGGTGAGCTCTGGAAACACCATATATTTT.

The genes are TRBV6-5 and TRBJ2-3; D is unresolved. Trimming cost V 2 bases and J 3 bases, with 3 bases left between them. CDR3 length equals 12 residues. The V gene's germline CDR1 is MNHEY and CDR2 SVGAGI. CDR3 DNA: TGTGCCAGCAGTTACGGGACAGATACGCAGTATTTT. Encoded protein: CASSYGTDTQYF.

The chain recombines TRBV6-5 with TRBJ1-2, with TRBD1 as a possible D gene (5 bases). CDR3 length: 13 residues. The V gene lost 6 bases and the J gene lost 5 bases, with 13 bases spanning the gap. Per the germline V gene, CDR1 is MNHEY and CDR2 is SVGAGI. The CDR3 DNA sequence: TGTGCCAGCAGGGTAGGACGACAGTATGGCTACACCTTC. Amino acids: CASRVGRQYGYTF.

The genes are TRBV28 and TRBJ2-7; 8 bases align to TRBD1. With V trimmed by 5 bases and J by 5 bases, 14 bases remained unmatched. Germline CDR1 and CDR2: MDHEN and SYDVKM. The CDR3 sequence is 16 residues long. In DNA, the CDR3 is TGTGCCAGCAGTCCGCCCCCCGGGACAGGCACGAACGAGCAGTACTTC. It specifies CASSPPPGTGTNEQYF.